This T cell receptor beta chain was sequenced in a study of T cell responses to AZD1222 COVID-19 vaccine. Overall study: Samples with a second dose at about 4 or about 12 weeks were pooled together.

In the case of this clone: What it binds is unknown.

TCRdb's copy holds only in-frame clones and misses some; the assay was immunoSEQ multiplex PCR. The sample has fewer than 180,000 clones, 94% seen once. V was trimmed by 4 bases and J by 11 bases, leaving 14 bases between them. This CDR3 has 12 amino acids. Looked up from germline, CDR1 is SEHNR and CDR2 is FQNEAQ (reference sequence). Points from the study as a whole: Donors skewed white British and female; clonal diversity was possibly underestimated.

The receptor comes from an adult in good health. The chain recombines TRBV7-9 with TRBJ1-1; D not resolved. The material sequenced was peripheral blood, taken on day 0 of AZD1222 vaccination. CDR3 in amino acids: CASSYNLVGAFF. In DNA form, the CDR3 reads TGTGCCAGCAGCTACAATTTGGTCGGGGCTTTCTTT.